This entry is about one T cell receptor (beta chain). Patients included in sequencing had previously demonstrated CD8+CD57+ cell expansion by flow cytometry. By the time of blood sampling, patients had still received no therapy. Germline V gives CDR1 MGHRA, CDR2 YSYEKL. V dropped 3 bases and J dropped 6 bases, with 20 bases sitting between them. CDR3 length: 16 amino acids. Profiling that covered TCR beta VDJ and CDR3 relied on genomic DNA as its template. Via MiXCR, TCRdb re-called the reads, giving one row per CDR3 protein. The sample holds about 160,000 distinct CDR3 sequences, 71% seen once. This sample was taken from a study of CD8+CD57+ T cells in acquired aplastic anemia.

The clonotype originates from a human donor with aplastic anemia. The chain is built from TRBV4-1 and TRBJ1-1; D gene uncertain. Sequences were obtained from sorted CD4+, CD8+, or CD8+CD57+ T cells (not recorded which) from PBMCs. CDR3 in DNA: TGCGCCAGCAGCCAGCGCCTTAAGAGCGATGGTTCTGAAGCTTTCTTT. Amino acids: CASSQRLKSDGSEAFF.